The source of this TCR beta chain is a study of T cell responses to AZD1222 COVID-19 vaccine. The wider study: The analysis combined second doses at about 4 or about 12 weeks.

The CDR3 length is 14 residues. CDR1 KGHSH and CDR2 LQKENI come from the germline V gene. V was cut by 6 bases and J by 0 bases, with 11 bases left in between. Study-level points and caveats: Repertoire collection took place solely once the T cell response had peaked. Rises in breadth and depth of Spike-specific TCRs came after two AZD1222 doses.

Produced via immunoSEQ multiplex PCR; TCRdb's table is partial and in-frame only. The table includes around 200,000 clones, 90% to 95% detected once. As concerns this clone: Its matching antigen is unknown.

The sequencing used peripheral blood, collected on day 0 of AZD1222 vaccination. The chain has TRBV18 and TRBJ1-1; D is undetermined. This clonotype originated in an adult in good health. The CDR3 DNA is TGTGCCAGCTCCCCCGAGGCCATGAACACTGAAGCTTTCTTT. Protein: CASSPEAMNTEAFF.